Following are 21 T cell receptor beta chains from one sample sequenced in a study of cytomegalovirus exposure and HLA in healthy donors. Amplification used 60 Vbeta primers and 13 Jbeta primers. The repertoire was sequenced with immunoSEQ multiplex PCR; TCRdb's copy has only in-frame clones and lacks some. In the table there are fewer than 250,000 clones, 79% of which are singletons. Sequencing used PBMCs. The origin of the receptors is a male donor in good health and CMV-seropositive.

This chain joins TRBV7-9 and TRBJ2-2; TRBD2 is a possible D gene (5 bases). Germline CDR1 reads SEHNR; CDR2 reads FQNEAQ (reference sequence). CDR3 length: 17 amino acids. Trimming removed 5 bases from V and 1 base from J, with 17 bases in between. The CDR3 region is CASSPDMRGLNTGELFF. CDR3 nucleotides: TGTGCCAGCAGCCCCGATATGAGAGGGTTGAACACCGGGGAGCTGTTTTTT.

This clone came up a few times. The chain combines TRBV19 with TRBJ2-7, with 7 bases that match TRBD1. The CDR3 is 15 residues long. Trimming removed 3 bases from V and 5 bases from J; junction bases left unmatched: 10. The germline gives CDR1 LNHDA, CDR2 SQIVND (reference sequence). In DNA, the CDR3 is TGTGCCAGTAGTATGGGGCTTAGGGGGACAGACGAGCAGTACTTC. As protein: CASSMGLRGTDEQYF.

The rearrangement links TRBV5-6 to TRBJ2-1; 8 bases are shared with TRBD2. The CDR3 has 15 residues. The junction had 6 bases not matched to a gene; V was cut back by 1 base and J by 6 bases. CDR1 is SGHDT, CDR2 YYEEEE, per germline. CDR3 nucleotide sequence: TGTGCCAGCAGCTTGTTTGGCGGGGGGTCCAATGAGCAGTTCTTC. Its translation: CASSLFGGGSNEQFF.

This chain joins TRBV7-2 and TRBJ1-1; 11 bases fit TRBD1. The J segment lost 5 bases and the V segment lost 1 base, leaving 9 bases of the junction unmatched. The CDR3 sequence is 17 residues long. In germline, CDR1 is SGHTA, CDR2 FQGNSA. CDR3 DNA sequence: TGTGCCAGCAGCTTAGGCAGGACAGGGGGCGCCAGTACTGAAGCTTTCTTT. Residues: CASSLGRTGGASTEAFF.

As DNA, the CDR3 is TGTGCCAGCAGTGAACAGGTAGCGGGAGGGCCGTACGAGCAGTACTTC. Its protein is CASSEQVAGGPYEQYF. The chain has TRBV25-1 and TRBJ2-7; 11 nucleotides line up with TRBD2. The CDR3 sequence is 16 residues long. Germline loops: CDR1 MGHDK, CDR2 SYGVNS. Germline trimming cut 2 bases from V and 4 bases from J; bases unmatched to any gene: 7.

This sequence joins TRBV5-1 and TRBJ1-5; D unresolved. The germline V and J ends were trimmed by 5 bases and 2 bases, with 11 bases remaining between them. CDR1 and CDR2 from the germline V gene are SGHRS and YFSETQ. CDR3 size: 14 residues. CDR3 coding DNA: TGCGCCAGCAGTTACGGGGATGGCAATCAGCCCCAGCATTTT. Its translation: CASSYGDGNQPQHF.

This clone has just one count. The chain links TRBV5-1 to TRBJ2-3, with 9 nucleotides matching TRBD2. CDR1 and CDR2 from the germline V gene are SGHRS and YFSETQ. V gave up 0 bases and J gave up 0 bases; unmatched junction bases: 5. The CDR3 consists of 17 residues. CDR3 sequence (DNA): TGCGCCAGCAGCTTGGGCCCAGCGGGAGGCAGCACAGATACGCAGTATTTT. Amino acids: CASSLGPAGGSTDTQYF.

In nucleotides, the CDR3 is TGTGCCAGCAAGACTACCGGGACAGGGTGTTGCTACGAGCAGTACTTC. Protein: CASKTTGTGCCYEQYF. The gene calls are TRBV21-1 and TRBJ2-7; the listed D gene, TRBD1, was not tested against the DNA. TRBV21-1 is a listed pseudogene. The CDR3 contains 16 residues.

The rearrangement uses TRBV2 and TRBJ2-7, with D maybe TRBD1 (5 bases). CDR3 size: 15 residues. V was shortened by 3 bases and J by 1 base, with 13 bases between the two germline ends. The V gene's germline CDR1 is SNHLY and CDR2 FYNNEI. This chain's CDR3 is CASSESQGPSYEQYF. CDR3 DNA: TGTGCCAGCAGTGAGTCGCAGGGCCCTTCCTACGAGCAGTACTTC. Supplemented by reference TRBV2 and TRBJ2-7, the full variable domain reads EPEVTQTPSHQVTQMGQEVILRCVPISNHLYFYWYRQILGQKVEFLVSFYNNEISEKSEIFDDQFSVERPDGSNFTLKIRSTKLEDSAMYFCASSESQGPSYEQYFGPGTRLTVT.

V gene TRBV5-1 combines with J gene TRBJ2-6; D may be TRBD2 (6 bases). The germline V gene has CDR1 SGHRS and CDR2 YFSETQ. The CDR3 runs to 17 residues. V lost 2 bases and J lost 0, with 12 bases in between. As DNA, the CDR3 is TGCGCCAGCAGCTTAATAAGTAGCGGCTCTGGGGCCAACGTCCTGACTTTC. Translated, it gives CASSLISSGSGANVLTF.

The gene calls are TRBV7-3 and TRBJ2-7, with D possibly being TRBD2 (5 bases). Germline CDR1 and CDR2: SGHTA and FQGTGA. V was cut by 5 bases and J by 3 bases, with 11 bases left in between. The length of the CDR3 is 13 residues. The CDR3 nucleotides are TGTGCCAGCAGCCCATATACTAGCTACGAGCAGTACTTC. It specifies CASSPYTSYEQYF.

The rearrangement joins TRBV18 to TRBJ2-5; D is uncertain. The CDR3 length is 12 residues. Trimming pared 4 bases from V and 1 base from J, leaving 4 bases between. The V gene's germline CDR1 is KGHSH and CDR2 LQKENI. CDR3 nucleotides: TGTGCCAGCTCACGGCCCCAAGAGACCCAGTACTTC. Amino acids: CASSRPQETQYF.

The rearrangement joins TRBV2 to TRBJ2-1; 9 bases agree with TRBD2. V shed 10 bases, J shed 8 bases, and the junction held 12 bases outside the gene matches. Germline V gives CDR1 SNHLY, CDR2 FYNNEI. This CDR3 contains 14 residues. The CDR3 region is CATPSGGGADEQFF. For the CDR3, the DNA is TGTGCCACCCCCTCGGGCGGGGGGGCCGATGAGCAGTTCTTC.

V gene TRBV4-1 combines with J gene TRBJ2-7; TRBD1 matches 10 bases. V was clipped by 0 bases and J by 4 bases; unmatched bases: 6. The CDR3 loop spans 16 amino acids. The germline V gene has CDR1 MGHRA and CDR2 YSYEKL. The chain's CDR3 is CASSQDMGTGAYEQYF. The DNA for the CDR3 is TGCGCCAGCAGCCAAGATATGGGGACAGGGGCGTACGAGCAGTACTTC.

This chain connects TRBV9 to TRBJ2-2; TRBD2 matches 12 bases. Germline trimming cut 1 base from V and 5 bases from J; bases unmatched to any gene: 12. The CDR3 runs 19 residues. Germline loops: CDR1 SGDLS, CDR2 YYNGEE. As DNA, the CDR3 is TGTGCCAGCAGCGTATATGCTAGCGGGAGGGCCACGGGAACCGGGGAGCTGTTTTTT. It encodes CASSVYASGRATGTGELFF.

The chain's CDR3 is CASSPRTSGRIDEQFF. The CDR3 region has the DNA TGTGCCAGCAGCCCCCGGACTAGCGGGAGGATAGATGAGCAGTTCTTC. The V and J genes are TRBV14 and TRBJ2-1; 14 nucleotides agree with TRBD2. Per germline, CDR1 SGHDN and CDR2 FVKESK. CDR3 length: 16 residues. V trimming: 4 bases; J trimming: 8 bases; junction bases outside the gene matches: 7.

CDR3: CASSFGEGNYGYTF. The CDR3, as DNA: TGTGCCAGCAGCTTTGGGGAGGGTAACTATGGCTACACCTTC. J is TRBJ1-2 and V is TRBV7-6; D is unclear. Trimming stripped 3 bases from V and 1 base from J, with 9 bases between. Looked up from germline, CDR1 is SGHVS and CDR2 is FNYEAQ. The CDR3 extends over 14 amino acids.

The chain uses TRBV7-8 and TRBJ1-2; 8 bases map to TRBD1. This CDR3 comprises 15 residues. The V segment lost 5 bases and the J segment 5 bases; nucleotides outside the gene matches: 10. Germline V CDR1 and CDR2: SGHVS, FQNEAQ. The CDR3, as DNA: TGTGCCAGCAGCCCACGGGACAGGCTAGGGTATGGCTACACCTTC. As protein: CASSPRDRLGYGYTF.

The V gene is TRBV14, the J gene TRBJ2-1; 10 nucleotides match TRBD2. With V trimmed by 4 bases and J by 4 bases, 4 bases remained unmatched. The CDR3 length is 15 residues. Germline-derived CDR1 and CDR2 are SGHDN and FVKESK. The CDR3 region is CASSLAGGLYNEQFF. The CDR3 DNA reads TGTGCCAGCAGCCTAGCGGGGGGCCTTTACAATGAGCAGTTCTTC.

J is TRBJ1-3 and V is TRBV2; tentatively, D is TRBD1 (5 bases). Germline V CDR1 and CDR2: SNHLY, FYNNEI. CDR3 size: 14 residues. V lost 4 bases, J lost 0 bases, and 7 bases lay in between. The chain's CDR3 is CASSGQLSGNTIYF. The CDR3 bases are TGTGCCAGCAGTGGACAGCTCTCTGGAAACACCATATATTTT.

This clone was observed a single time. This chain uses TRBV7-6 with TRBJ1-2, with D uncertain. Trimming took off 1 base at V and 8 bases at J, with 32 bases between the two ends. The CDR3 runs 20 residues. Germline CDR1 is SGHVS and CDR2 is FNYEAQ. The CDR3 region has the DNA TGTGCCAGCAGCTTAGATGCGGCTTCCGGGTCAGGATTAACTTCGGGGGGCTACACCTTC. Residues: CASSLDAASGSGLTSGGYTF.